The entry below gives a single TCR beta chain sequence along with its context. The target antigen is unknown. The entry originates in a study of cytomegalovirus exposure and HLA in healthy donors. Regarding the study as a whole: In vitro, a few CMV-associated chains proved specific for CMV antigens.

Germline assignment: CDR1 SEHNR and CDR2 FQNEAQ (reference sequence). The CDR3 spans 14 residues. Germline trimming cut 2 bases from V and 6 bases from J; bases unmatched to any gene: 0. Generated by immunoSEQ multiplex PCR, the TCRdb table keeps only in-frame clones and is missing some. Of about 200,000 clones in the sample, around 86% are singletons; the top ten hold 1.5% to 2.5%. The source material was PBMCs. This sequence joins TRBV7-9 and TRBJ2-1, with 11 bases that match TRBD2. The TCR originated in a woman under 30 in good health and CMV-seropositive. CDR3 sequence (DNA): TGTGCCAGCAGCTTAACTAGCGGGAGCAATGAGCAGTTCTTC. Translation: CASSLTSGSNEQFF.